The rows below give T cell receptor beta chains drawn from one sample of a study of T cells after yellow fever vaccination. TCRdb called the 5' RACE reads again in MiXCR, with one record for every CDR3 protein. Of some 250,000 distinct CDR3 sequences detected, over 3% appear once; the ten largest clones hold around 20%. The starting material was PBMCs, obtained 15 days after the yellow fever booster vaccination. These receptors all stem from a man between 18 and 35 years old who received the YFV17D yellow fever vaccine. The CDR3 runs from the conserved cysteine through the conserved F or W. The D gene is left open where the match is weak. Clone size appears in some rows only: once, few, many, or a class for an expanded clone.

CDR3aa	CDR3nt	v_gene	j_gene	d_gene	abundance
CASSLRMRGLETQYF	TGCGCCAGCAGCTTGCGAATGAGAGGGTTGGAGACCCAGTACTTC	TRBV5-1	TRBJ2-5	-	many
CASSARVGTNTEAFF	TGTGCCAGCAGCGCCAGGGTGGGTACGAACACTGAAGCTTTCTTT	TRBV7-9	TRBJ1-1	-	many
CASSWTGPNYGYTF	TGCGCCAGCAGCTGGACAGGGCCAAACTATGGCTACACCTTC	TRBV5-1	TRBJ1-2	TRBD1	many
CASSLIGGVNTEAFF	TGCGCCAGCAGCTTGATTGGCGGAGTGAACACTGAAGCTTTCTTT	TRBV5-1	TRBJ1-1	-	-
CASSFHHSLAKNIQYF	TGCGCCAGCAGCTTCCACCATAGCCTAGCCAAAAACATTCAGTACTTC	TRBV5-1	TRBJ2-4	-	many
CASSEFGGMGQPQHF	TGTGCCAGCAGTGAATTTGGGGGCATGGGTCAGCCCCAGCATTTT	TRBV6-1	TRBJ1-5	-	many
CASSLPRVYGANVLTF	TGTGCCAGCAGCCTACCTAGGGTGTATGGGGCCAACGTCCTGACTTTC	TRBV11-2	TRBJ2-6	-	-
CASSLVPAGAYNEQFF	TGCGCCAGCAGCTTGGTCCCAGCGGGGGCCTACAATGAGCAGTTCTTC	TRBV5-1	TRBJ2-1	TRBD2	many
CASSIWGAEAFF	TGTGCCAGTAGTATCTGGGGCGCGGAAGCTTTCTTT	TRBV19	TRBJ1-1	-	many
CASSLGAGYSSNEQFF	TGCGCCAGCAGCTTGGGTGCCGGGTATTCGTCCAATGAGCAGTTCTTC	TRBV5-1	TRBJ2-1	-	many
CASSPGGTSGGYEQYF	TGCGCCAGCAGCCCCGGAGGGACTAGCGGGGGCTACGAGCAGTACTTC	TRBV5-1	TRBJ2-7	TRBD2	many
CASTYAGETQYF	TGTGCCAGCACCTACGCCGGAGAGACCCAGTACTTC	TRBV7-2	TRBJ2-5	-	many
CASSLVDREHSGSPLHF	TGTGCCAGCAGCTTAGTGGACAGGGAACATTCCGGTTCACCCCTCCACTTT	TRBV11-2	TRBJ1-6	TRBD1	many
CASRTSGSYNEQFF	TGCGCCAGCAGGACTAGCGGGTCCTACAATGAGCAGTTCTTC	TRBV5-1	TRBJ2-1	TRBD2	many
CASSRTLGSGETQYF	TGTGCCAGCAGCAGAACCCTCGGCTCGGGGGAGACCCAGTACTTC	TRBV6-5	TRBJ2-5	-	many
CASSRTGNTGELFF	TGTGCCAGCAGCCGGACAGGGAACACCGGGGAGCTGTTTTTT	TRBV13	TRBJ2-2	TRBD1	many